This T cell receptor (beta chain) is from a study of T cell repertoires in cytomegalovirus infection (dated by TCRdb to between 2018 and 2021). Regarding the study in general: The peptide stimulations were aimed at well-studied HLA-B-restricted epitopes as well as recently identified HLA-C-restricted CMV epitopes, whose presentation resists viral immunomodulation. The HLA type of each donor mattered for the analysis, because public TCR beta signatures pointed to carriage of CMV infection along with the matching HLA type. The full study reports these points: In the ex vivo response, HLA-C-restricted CMV-specific TCR beta clonotypes were dominant, and in two of eight donors the single most frequent clonotype came from this HLA-C-restricted group. In both this cohort and an independent cohort of more than 350 donors, the cumulative frequency of public TCR beta family members distinguished carriers of CMV infection plus the relevant HLA type.

CDR3 length: 13 amino acids, cysteine to phenylalanine. Just the 39-base CDR3 DNA is kept, in frame starting at base 1. V gives up 11 bases and J gives up 2 bases, and the segment between their germline ends measures 13 bases. The germline V gene encodes CDR1 SGHTA and CDR2 FQGNSA. Comments on this clonotype: It lacks a known antigen. One base away there is no much larger clone; base qualities are not given.

Sequencing relied on an Illumina HiSeq 1500. The public reads were run again by TCRdb, first through fastp at Q25 and then through MiXCR, and only productive beta chains were kept. Rows matching on CDR3 protein sequence are summarized as one entry with the most common DNA and genes. This sample holds about 920,000 distinct CDR3 sequences; roughly a third were observed only once. The biggest ten clones account for roughly 12% of the sample. Taken with the paper, the label for treatment or condition translates to: in vitro stimulation with specific CMV peptide epitopes to enrich CMV-specific T cells. The rearrangement joined TRBV7-2 to TRBJ2-1, with the D gene uncertain. The TCR comes from a human donor in good health (CMV status not recorded). Some clones in this sample may be carry-over from other donors' samples. Material: cultured CD8+ T cells from PBMCs, obtained from culture after CMV antigen stimulation. The CDR3 here reads CAFQVDPYNEQFF. The DNA sequence is TGTGCCTTTCAGGTTGACCCCTACAATGAGCAGTTCTTC.